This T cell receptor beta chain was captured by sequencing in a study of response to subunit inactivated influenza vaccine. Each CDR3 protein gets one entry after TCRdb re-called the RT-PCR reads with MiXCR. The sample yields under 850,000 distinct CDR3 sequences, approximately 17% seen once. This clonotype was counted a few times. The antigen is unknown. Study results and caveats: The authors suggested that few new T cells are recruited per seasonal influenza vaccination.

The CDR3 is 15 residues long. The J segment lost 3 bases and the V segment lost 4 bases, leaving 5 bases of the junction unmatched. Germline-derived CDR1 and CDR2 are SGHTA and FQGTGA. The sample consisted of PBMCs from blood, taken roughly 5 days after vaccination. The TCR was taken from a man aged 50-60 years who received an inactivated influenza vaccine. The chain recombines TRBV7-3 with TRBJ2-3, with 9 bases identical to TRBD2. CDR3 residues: CASSSTSGTTDTQYF. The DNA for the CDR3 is TGTGCCAGCAGCTCGACTAGCGGAACGACAGATACGCAGTATTTT. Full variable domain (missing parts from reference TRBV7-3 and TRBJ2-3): GAGVSQTPSNKVTEKGKYVELRCDPISGHTALYWYRQSLGQGPEFLIYFQGTGAADDSGLPNDRFFAVRPEGSVSTLKIQRTERGDSAVYLCASSSTSGTTDTQYFGPGTRLTVL.